This entry lists 22 T cell receptor beta chains sequenced from one sample in a study of shared clonotypes between healthy human individuals. Only in-frame clones appear in the TCRdb table, and some are missing; sequencing was by immunoSEQ multiplex PCR. The data contain about 480,000 clones, roughly 85% of them singletons. The sequencing input was PBMCs. The source of these receptors is a middle-aged woman in good health. Some clones in this sample may be carry-over from other donors' samples.

The chain joins TRBV5-1 to TRBJ2-1, with D tentatively TRBD1 (5 bases). CDR1 and CDR2 from the germline V gene are SGHRS and YFSETQ. V was pared by 4 bases and J by 0 bases, with 14 bases between. CDR3 length: 16 amino acids. CDR3 nucleotide sequence: TGCGCCAGCAGCCCCCAGGGTTCCAGCTCCTACAATGAGCAGTTCTTC. This encodes CASSPQGSSSYNEQFF.

The chain has TRBV19 and TRBJ2-1; D possibly uses TRBD1 or TRBD2 (5 bases each). Germline-derived CDR1 and CDR2 are LNHDA and SQIVND (reference sequence). The CDR3 is 15 residues long. Trimming removed 3 bases at V and 1 base at J, with 10 bases between. CDR3 protein: CASSIERGSYNEQFF. For the CDR3, the DNA is TGTGCCAGTAGTATTGAGAGGGGTTCCTACAATGAGCAGTTCTTC. Full variable domain (remainder filled in from reference TRBV19 and TRBJ2-1): DGGITQSPKYLFRKEGQNVTLSCEQNLNHDAMYWYRQDPGQGLRLIYYSQIVNDFQKGDIAEGYSVSREKKESFPLTVTSAQKNPTAFYLCASSIERGSYNEQFFGPGTRLTVL.

In this sample, this clone turned up a few times. The chain combines TRBV28 with TRBJ2-7; 15 nucleotides agree with TRBD2. Germline trimming cut 0 bases from V and 0 bases from J; bases unmatched to any gene: 3. The CDR3 consists of 18 residues. CDR1 and CDR2 (germline): MDHEN, SYDVKM. CDR3 protein: CASSLWGLAGGGSYEQYF. CDR3 nucleotides: TGTGCCAGCAGTTTATGGGGACTAGCGGGAGGAGGCTCCTACGAGCAGTACTTC.

The V call is TRBV9, the J call TRBJ2-2; D is ambiguous. Trimming shortened V by 0 bases and J by 0 bases, and 9 bases separated the two germline ends. Germline CDR1 and CDR2: SGDLS and YYNGEE. This CDR3 is 16 amino acids long. The CDR3 reads CASSVAYTTNTGELFF. CDR3 nucleotide sequence: TGTGCCAGCAGCGTAGCTTACACCACGAACACCGGGGAGCTGTTTTTT. The variable domain in full, completed from reference TRBV9 and TRBJ2-2, reads DSGVTQTPKHLITATGQRVTLRCSPRSGDLSVYWYQQSLDQGLQFLIQYYNGEERAKGNILERFSAQQFPDLHSELNLSSLELGDSALYFCASSVAYTTNTGELFFGEGSRLTVL.

The chain combines TRBV6-5 with TRBJ2-5; 10 nucleotides match TRBD2. The end of the DNA fits TRBJ2-7 better, so the J call may be wrong. Germline assignment: CDR1 MNHEY and CDR2 SVGAGI. The length of the CDR3 is 15 residues. The CDR3 DNA sequence: TGTGCCAGCGCGCAGGTAGCGGGAGGCTCCTACGAGCAGTACTTC. Amino acids: CASAQVAGGSYEQYF.

The V gene is TRBV28, the J gene TRBJ2-7, with TRBD2 matching 13 bases. V dropped 6 bases and J dropped 2; count of bases not matched to a gene: 7. Germline lookup yields CDR1 MDHEN and CDR2 SYDVKM. The CDR3 runs to 16 residues. CDR3: CASSGTSGTLPYEQYF. The CDR3 region has the DNA TGTGCCAGCAGCGGGACTAGCGGGACTTTACCCTACGAGCAGTACTTC.

This clone has at least ten counts. This rearrangement joins TRBV19 to TRBJ2-2, with 8 positions matching TRBD2. Germline V gene sequence: CDR1 LNHDA, CDR2 SQIVND (reference sequence). The CDR3 runs to 17 residues. J lost 5 bases, V lost 5 bases, and 13 bases had no gene match. In DNA, the CDR3 is TGTGCCAGTAGTTCAGCGGTAGCGGGAAGGAGGACCGGGGAGCTGTTTTTT. Translating gives CASSSAVAGRRTGELFF.

The genes are TRBV29-1 and TRBJ2-1; TRBD2 matches at 7 bases. Looked up from germline, CDR1 is SQVTM and CDR2 is ANQGSEA. The CDR3 covers 14 residues. Germline trimming cut 3 bases from V and 6 bases from J; bases unmatched to any gene: 8. The CDR3 region is CSVDGRTSPNEQFF. In DNA form, the CDR3 reads TGCAGCGTTGATGGGAGGACTAGTCCCAATGAGCAGTTCTTC.

The V gene is TRBV6-4, the J gene TRBJ2-1, with a tentative D call TRBD1 (6 bases). V lost 3 bases and J lost 5, with 8 bases in between. Per the germline V gene, CDR1 is MRHNA and CDR2 is SNTAGT. This CDR3 region has 13 residues. The CDR3 sequence: CASSEGDNNEQFF. CDR3 nucleotide sequence: TGTGCCAGCAGTGAAGGGGACAACAATGAGCAGTTCTTC.

The chain has TRBV6-6 and TRBJ2-1; 7 nucleotides agree with TRBD2. This CDR3 is 14 amino acids long. CDR1 is MNHNY, CDR2 SVGAGI, per germline (reference sequence). The V gene end was trimmed by 7 bases and the J gene end by 3 bases; junction bases not matched to a gene: 6. CDR3 in amino acids: CASMVAGDYNEQFF. CDR3 DNA: TGTGCCAGCATGGTTGCGGGAGACTACAATGAGCAGTTCTTC.

This clone was picked up a small number of times. The rearrangement links TRBV7-2 to TRBJ2-1; D gene uncertain. The V end was cut by 5 bases, the J end by 8 bases, with 10 bases between. CDR3 length: 12 amino acids. CDR1 is SGHTA, CDR2 FQGNSA, per germline. The CDR3 coding sequence is TGTGCCAGCAGCCTCCCGTTCGATGAGCAGTTCTTC. Translated: CASSLPFDEQFF.

This chain connects TRBV4-2 to TRBJ2-1, with D perhaps TRBD2 (6 bases). The V end was cut by 5 bases, the J end by 3 bases, with 14 bases between. CDR1 and CDR2 from the germline V gene are LGHNA and YNFKEQ. This CDR3 spans 15 amino acids. The CDR3 spells CASSDTSLVYNEQFF. The CDR3 region has the DNA TGTGCCAGCAGCGACACTAGCTTGGTCTACAATGAGCAGTTCTTC.

This rearrangement joins TRBV6-6 to TRBJ2-1; D might be TRBD1 or TRBD2, each matching 5 bases. Germline V gene lookup returns CDR1 MNHNY and CDR2 SVGAGI (reference sequence). The CDR3 length is 14 residues. V lost 2 bases and J 10 bases, leaving 15 bases between the germline ends. DNA for the CDR3: TGTGCCAGCAGTTACCCCGGGGCGATGGGGGAGCAGTTCTTC. It codes for CASSYPGAMGEQFF.

This clone was recorded only once. In DNA, the CDR3 is TGCGCCAGCAGCTGGGGAGCGGGAGGGTACAATGAGCAGTTCTTC. Translating it yields CASSWGAGGYNEQFF. This chain joins TRBV5-1 and TRBJ2-1; 10 bases map to TRBD2. J was trimmed by 4 bases and V by 3 bases; bases with no gene match: 4. Germline loops: CDR1 SGHRS, CDR2 YFSETQ. The CDR3 has 15 residues.

This chain connects TRBV29-1 to TRBJ1-2; D is undetermined. The CDR3 runs to 11 residues. V lost 4 bases, J lost 5 bases, and 8 bases lay in between. From germline, CDR1 is SQVTM and CDR2 ANQGSEA. The DNA for the CDR3 is TGCAGCGTTGGGCTGACGTATGGCTACACCTTC. Its protein product is CSVGLTYGYTF.

The gene calls are TRBV18 and TRBJ2-7; a possible D gene is TRBD1 (5 bases). The CDR3 runs 13 residues. Germline lookup yields CDR1 KGHSH and CDR2 LQKENI. V shed 2 bases and J shed 4 bases, with 9 bases lying between them. The CDR3 coding sequence is TGTGCCAGCTCACCAATAGGGGATTACGAGCAGTACTTC. Translating gives CASSPIGDYEQYF.

About this clone itself: The same CDR3 can be traced to other DNA sequences in this sample. The V gene is TRBV29-1, the J gene TRBJ2-1, with 8 bases identical to TRBD2. The CDR3 is made up of 10 amino acids. V was pared by 7 bases and J by 7 bases, with 0 bases of the junction left unmatched. Germline loops: CDR1 SQVTM, CDR2 ANQGSEA. The CDR3 DNA reads as TGCAGCGCGGGAGGGAATGAGCAGTTCTTC. Translating it yields CSAGGNEQFF.

This sequence joins TRBV7-2 and TRBJ2-7, with D unresolved. Germline loops: CDR1 SGHTA, CDR2 FQGNSA. The CDR3 runs to 15 residues. The germline V and J ends were trimmed by 1 base and 0 bases, with 10 bases remaining between them. The CDR3 DNA is TGTGCCAGCAGCTTAGTCTCACAGATCTCCTACGAGCAGTACTTC. It encodes CASSLVSQISYEQYF.

This rearrangement joins TRBV19 to TRBJ2-1; D perhaps matches TRBD2 (6 bases). CDR3 length: 14 amino acids. Trimming shortened V by 3 bases and J by 8 bases, and 14 bases separated the two germline ends. Germline V gene lookup returns CDR1 LNHDA and CDR2 SQIVND (reference sequence). The CDR3 here is CASSMTRGYDEQFF. The CDR3 nucleotides read TGTGCCAGTAGTATGACTAGAGGGTACGATGAGCAGTTCTTC.

The CDR3, as DNA: TGTGCCAGTAGTATAGTGGGTGAGCAGTTCTTC. This translates into CASSIVGEQFF. The V gene is TRBV19, the J gene TRBJ2-1; D gene uncertain. This CDR3 is 11 amino acids long. CDR1 and CDR2 from the germline V gene are LNHDA and SQIVND (reference sequence). V lost 1 base and J lost 9, with 4 bases in between.

The table lists this clone with a count of one. The rearrangement uses TRBV19 and TRBJ1-5, with D possibly TRBD1 on 5 matching bases. This CDR3 is 17 amino acids long. The germline V and J ends were trimmed by 7 bases and 7 bases, with 26 bases remaining between them. Germline V CDR1 and CDR2: LNHDA, SQIVND (reference sequence). The chain's CDR3 is CASTPLGLGGRGQPQHF. Here the CDR3 DNA reads TGTGCCAGTACCCCCCTAGGATTGGGAGGGCGGGGGCAGCCCCAGCATTTT.

The gene calls are TRBV7-9 and TRBJ2-7; 9 nucleotides agree with TRBD1. Germline loops: CDR1 SEHNR, CDR2 FQNEAQ (reference sequence). The CDR3 consists of 17 residues. V lost 6 bases, J lost 4 bases, and 16 bases stayed unmatched. This chain's CDR3 is CASSSSNPGTGFYEQYF. The DNA for the CDR3 is TGTGCCAGCAGTTCATCTAATCCCGGGACAGGGTTTTACGAGCAGTACTTC.